This T cell receptor (beta chain) was captured in a study of radiation and T cells in renal cell carcinoma. With 4 bases removed from V and 0 bases from J, the gap between germline ends came to 12 bases. Germline V gene lookup returns CDR1 SGHDN and CDR2 FVKESK. There are 15 residues in the CDR3. Data came from immunoSEQ multiplex PCR; TCRdb stores just in-frame clones and leaves some out. The sample holds roughly 160,000 clones; around 90% are singletons and the top ten take about 11%. The sample's time point: blood 4 weeks post-SBRT, at nephrectomy. Treatment defined: 15 Gy SBRT to primary tumor, nephrectomy 4 weeks later.

The chain is built from TRBV14 and TRBJ1-2; D may be TRBD1 (5 bases). The sequencing used blood, collected from a patient whose treatment included radiotherapy and nephrectomy. This TCR was sampled from a woman aged 45-65 years with renal cell carcinoma. CDR3 in amino acids: CASSPLTDTNYGYTF. CDR3 bases: TGTGCCAGCAGCCCACTGACGGACACTAACTATGGCTACACCTTC. The full variable domain, in which reference TRBV14 and TRBJ1-2 provide the parts outside the CDR3, is EAGVTQFPSHSVIEKGQTVTLRCDPISGHDNLYWYRRVMGKEIKFLLHFVKESKQDESGMPNNRFLAERTGGTYSTLKVQPAELEDSGVYFCASSPLTDTNYGYTFGSGTRLTVV.